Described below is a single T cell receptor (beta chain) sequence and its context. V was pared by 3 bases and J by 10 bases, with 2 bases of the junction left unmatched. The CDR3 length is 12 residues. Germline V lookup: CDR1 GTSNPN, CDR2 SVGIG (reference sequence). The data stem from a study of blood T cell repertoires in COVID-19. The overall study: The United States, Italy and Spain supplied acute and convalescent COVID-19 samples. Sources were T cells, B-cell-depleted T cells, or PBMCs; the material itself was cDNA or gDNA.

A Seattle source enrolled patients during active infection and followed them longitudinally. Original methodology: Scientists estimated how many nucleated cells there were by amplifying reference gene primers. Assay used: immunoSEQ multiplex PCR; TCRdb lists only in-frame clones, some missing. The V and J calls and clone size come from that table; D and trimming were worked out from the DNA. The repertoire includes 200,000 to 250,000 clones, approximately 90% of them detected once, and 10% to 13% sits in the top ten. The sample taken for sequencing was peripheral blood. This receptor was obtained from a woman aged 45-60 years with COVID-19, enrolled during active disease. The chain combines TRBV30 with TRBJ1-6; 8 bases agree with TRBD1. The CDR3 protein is CAWRQGGSPLHF. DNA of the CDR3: TGTGCCTGGAGACAGGGGGGATCACCCCTCCACTTT.